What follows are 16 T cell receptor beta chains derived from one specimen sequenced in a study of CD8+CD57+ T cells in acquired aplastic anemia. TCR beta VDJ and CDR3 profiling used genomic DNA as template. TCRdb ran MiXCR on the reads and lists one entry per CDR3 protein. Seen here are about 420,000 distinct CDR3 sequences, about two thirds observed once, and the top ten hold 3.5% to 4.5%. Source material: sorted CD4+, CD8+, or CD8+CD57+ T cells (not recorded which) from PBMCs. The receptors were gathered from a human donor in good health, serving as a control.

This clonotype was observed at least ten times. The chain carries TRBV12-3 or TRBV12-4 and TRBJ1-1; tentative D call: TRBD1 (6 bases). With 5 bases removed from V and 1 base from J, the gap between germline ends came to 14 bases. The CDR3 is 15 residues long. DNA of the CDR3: TGTGCCAGCAGTCCCCACAGGGTTGGGAACACTGAAGCTTTCTTT. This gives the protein CASSPHRVGNTEAFF.

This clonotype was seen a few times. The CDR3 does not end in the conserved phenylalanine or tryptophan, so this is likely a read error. The CDR3 spells CASSVGSQRESSYEQYL. The CDR3 coding sequence is TGCGCCAGCAGTGTTGGTTCGCAGCGGGAGTCGTCCTACGAGCAGTACCTC. The V and J genes are TRBV10-1 and TRBJ2-7; 8 positions match TRBD2. Germline V gives CDR1 WNHNN, CDR2 SYGVQD (reference sequence). The CDR3 contains 17 residues. V gave up 4 bases and J gave up 1 base; unmatched junction bases: 12.

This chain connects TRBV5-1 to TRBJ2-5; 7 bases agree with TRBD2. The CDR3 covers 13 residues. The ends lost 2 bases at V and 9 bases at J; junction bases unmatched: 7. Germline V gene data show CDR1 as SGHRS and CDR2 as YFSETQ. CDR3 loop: CASSFREGTAQYF. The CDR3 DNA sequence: TGCGCCAGCAGCTTCAGGGAGGGCACAGCCCAGTACTTC.

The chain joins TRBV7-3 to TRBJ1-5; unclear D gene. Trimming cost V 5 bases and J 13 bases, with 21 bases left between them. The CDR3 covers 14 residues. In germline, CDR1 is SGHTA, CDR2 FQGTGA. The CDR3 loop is CASSVGGVDQKQHF. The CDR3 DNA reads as TGTGCCAGCAGCGTTGGTGGTGTTGATCAGAAACAGCATTTT. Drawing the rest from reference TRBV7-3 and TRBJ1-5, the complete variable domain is GAGVSQTPSNKVTEKGKYVELRCDPISGHTALYWYRQSLGQGPEFLIYFQGTGAADDSGLPNDRFFAVRPEGSVSTLKIQRTERGDSAVYLCASSVGGVDQKQHFGDGTRLSIL.

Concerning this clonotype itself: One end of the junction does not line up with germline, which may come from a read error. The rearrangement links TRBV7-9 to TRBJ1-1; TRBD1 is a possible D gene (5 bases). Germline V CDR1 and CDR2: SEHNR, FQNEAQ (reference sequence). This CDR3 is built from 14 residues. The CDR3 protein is CASSFRQGSSYNVF. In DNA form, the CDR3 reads TGTGCCAGCAGCTTCAGGCAGGGAAGCTCCTACAATGTGTTT.

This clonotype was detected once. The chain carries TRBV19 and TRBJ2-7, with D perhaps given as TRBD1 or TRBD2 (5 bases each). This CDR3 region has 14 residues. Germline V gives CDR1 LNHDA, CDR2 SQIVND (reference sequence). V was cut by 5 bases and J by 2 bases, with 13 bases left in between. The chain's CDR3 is CASSRRDGPYEQYF. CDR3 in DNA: TGTGCCAGTAGTCGCCGGGACGGTCCCTACGAGCAGTACTTC. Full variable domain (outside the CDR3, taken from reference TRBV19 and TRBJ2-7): DGGITQSPKYLFRKEGQNVTLSCEQNLNHDAMYWYRQDPGQGLRLIYYSQIVNDFQKGDIAEGYSVSREKKESFPLTVTSAQKNPTAFYLCASSRRDGPYEQYFGPGTRLTVT.

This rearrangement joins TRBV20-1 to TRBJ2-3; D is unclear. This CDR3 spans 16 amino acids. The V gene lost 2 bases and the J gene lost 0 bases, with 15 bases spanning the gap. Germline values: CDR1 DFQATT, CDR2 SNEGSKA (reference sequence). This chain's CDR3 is CSARHSGKSSTDTQYF. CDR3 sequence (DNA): TGCAGTGCTAGACATAGTGGAAAGAGTAGCACAGATACGCAGTATTTT.

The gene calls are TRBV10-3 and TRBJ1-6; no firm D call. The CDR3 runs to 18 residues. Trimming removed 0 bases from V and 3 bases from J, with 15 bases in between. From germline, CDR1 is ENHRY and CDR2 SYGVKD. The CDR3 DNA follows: TGTGCCATCAGTGAGTCGAAGGAGGGTGGTAACTATAATTCACCCCTCCACTTT. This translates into CAISESKEGGNYNSPLHF.

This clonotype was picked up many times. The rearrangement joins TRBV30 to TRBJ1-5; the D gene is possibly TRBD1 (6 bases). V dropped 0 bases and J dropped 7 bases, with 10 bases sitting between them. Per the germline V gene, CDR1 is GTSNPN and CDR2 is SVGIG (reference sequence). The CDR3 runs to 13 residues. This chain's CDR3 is CAWSVQGVQPQHF. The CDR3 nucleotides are TGTGCCTGGAGTGTACAGGGCGTGCAGCCCCAGCATTTT.

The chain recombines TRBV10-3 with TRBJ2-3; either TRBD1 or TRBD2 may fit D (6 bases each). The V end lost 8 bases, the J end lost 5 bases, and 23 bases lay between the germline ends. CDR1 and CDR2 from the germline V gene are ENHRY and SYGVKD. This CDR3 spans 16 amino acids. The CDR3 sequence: CAIAHHGVGGLDTQYF. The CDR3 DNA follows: TGTGCCATCGCCCATCACGGCGTCGGGGGCTTAGATACGCAGTATTTT.

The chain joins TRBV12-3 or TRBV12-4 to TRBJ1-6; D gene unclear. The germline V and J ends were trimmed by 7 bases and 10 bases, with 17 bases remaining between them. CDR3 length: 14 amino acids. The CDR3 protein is CASIPGPLGSPLHF. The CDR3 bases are TGTGCCAGCATTCCAGGACCATTAGGCTCACCCCTCCACTTT.

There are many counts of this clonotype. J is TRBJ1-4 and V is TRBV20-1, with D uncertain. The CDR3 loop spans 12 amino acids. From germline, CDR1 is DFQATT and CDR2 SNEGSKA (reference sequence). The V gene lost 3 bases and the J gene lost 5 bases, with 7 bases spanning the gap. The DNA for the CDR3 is TGCAGTGCTAGGAGTGGGAATGAAAAACTGTTTTTT. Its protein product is CSARSGNEKLFF.

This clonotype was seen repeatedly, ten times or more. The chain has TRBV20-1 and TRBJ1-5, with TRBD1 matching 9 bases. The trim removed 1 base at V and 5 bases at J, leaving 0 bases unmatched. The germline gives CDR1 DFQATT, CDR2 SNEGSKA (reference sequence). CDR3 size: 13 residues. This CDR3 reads CSARGQGDQPQHF. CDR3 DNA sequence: TGCAGTGCTAGAGGACAGGGGGATCAGCCCCAGCATTTT.

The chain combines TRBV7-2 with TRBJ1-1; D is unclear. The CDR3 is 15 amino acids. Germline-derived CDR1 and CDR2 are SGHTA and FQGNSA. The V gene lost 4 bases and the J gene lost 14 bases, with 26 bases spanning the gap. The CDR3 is CASSYQASGLNEQFF. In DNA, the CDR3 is TGTGCCAGCAGCTACCAGGCTAGTGGATTGAACGAGCAGTTCTTT.

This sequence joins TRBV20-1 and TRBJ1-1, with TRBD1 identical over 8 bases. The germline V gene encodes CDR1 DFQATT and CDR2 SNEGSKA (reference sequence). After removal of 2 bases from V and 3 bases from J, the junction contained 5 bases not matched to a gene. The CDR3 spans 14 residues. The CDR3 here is CSARPGGRDTEAFF. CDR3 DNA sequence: TGCAGTGCTAGACCAGGGGGCAGGGACACTGAAGCTTTCTTT.

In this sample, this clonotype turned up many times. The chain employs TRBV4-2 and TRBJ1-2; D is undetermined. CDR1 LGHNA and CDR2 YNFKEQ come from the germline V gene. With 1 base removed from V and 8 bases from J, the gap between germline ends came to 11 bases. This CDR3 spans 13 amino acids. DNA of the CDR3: TGTGCCAGCAGCCAAGGACCTAGAGACGGCTACACCTTC. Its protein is CASSQGPRDGYTF.